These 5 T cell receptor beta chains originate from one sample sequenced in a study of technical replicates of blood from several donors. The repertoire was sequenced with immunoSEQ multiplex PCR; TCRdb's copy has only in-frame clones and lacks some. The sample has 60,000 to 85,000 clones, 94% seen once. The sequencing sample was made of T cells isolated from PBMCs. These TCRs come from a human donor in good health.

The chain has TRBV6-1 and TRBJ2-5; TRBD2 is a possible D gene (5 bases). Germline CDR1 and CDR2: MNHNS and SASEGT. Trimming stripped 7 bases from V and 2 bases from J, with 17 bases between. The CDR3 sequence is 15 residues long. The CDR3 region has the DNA TGTGCCAGCACAACGGGCGGGCGCCTACAAGAGACCCAGTACTTC. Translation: CASTTGGRLQETQYF.

CDR3 in amino acids: CASSVASGGDEKLFF. In DNA form, the CDR3 reads TGTGCCAGCAGCGTAGCTTCAGGGGGCGATGAAAAACTGTTTTTT. This chain joins TRBV9 and TRBJ1-4, with 8 bases lining up with TRBD1. Germline V gene lookup returns CDR1 SGDLS and CDR2 YYNGEE. This CDR3 is built from 15 residues. V shed 0 bases and J 6 bases; nucleotides not matched to a gene: 4. Using reference TRBV9 and TRBJ1-4 for the parts outside the CDR3, the full variable domain is DSGVTQTPKHLITATGQRVTLRCSPRSGDLSVYWYQQSLDQGLQFLIQYYNGEERAKGNILERFSAQQFPDLHSELNLSSLELGDSALYFCASSVASGGDEKLFFGSGTQLSVL.

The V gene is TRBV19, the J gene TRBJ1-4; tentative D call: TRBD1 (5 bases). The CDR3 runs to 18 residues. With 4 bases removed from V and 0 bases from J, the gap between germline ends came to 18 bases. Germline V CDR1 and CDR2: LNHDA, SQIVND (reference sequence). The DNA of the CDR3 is TGTGCCAGTAGTAACGTCGGGGGGAAAAACCCAACTAATGAAAAACTGTTTTTT. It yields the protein CASSNVGGKNPTNEKLFF.

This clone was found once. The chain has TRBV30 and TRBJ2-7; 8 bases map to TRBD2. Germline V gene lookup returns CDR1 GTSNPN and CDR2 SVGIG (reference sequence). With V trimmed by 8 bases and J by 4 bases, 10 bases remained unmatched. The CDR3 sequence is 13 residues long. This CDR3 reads CAAHGRVGYEQYF. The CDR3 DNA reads TGTGCCGCCCACGGGAGGGTGGGATACGAGCAGTACTTC.

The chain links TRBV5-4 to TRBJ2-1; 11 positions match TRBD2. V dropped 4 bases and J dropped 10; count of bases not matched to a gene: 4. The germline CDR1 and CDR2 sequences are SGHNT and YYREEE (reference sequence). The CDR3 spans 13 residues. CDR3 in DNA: TGTGCCAGCAGCGTGGGACTAGCGGTGGAGCAGTTCTTC. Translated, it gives CASSVGLAVEQFF.